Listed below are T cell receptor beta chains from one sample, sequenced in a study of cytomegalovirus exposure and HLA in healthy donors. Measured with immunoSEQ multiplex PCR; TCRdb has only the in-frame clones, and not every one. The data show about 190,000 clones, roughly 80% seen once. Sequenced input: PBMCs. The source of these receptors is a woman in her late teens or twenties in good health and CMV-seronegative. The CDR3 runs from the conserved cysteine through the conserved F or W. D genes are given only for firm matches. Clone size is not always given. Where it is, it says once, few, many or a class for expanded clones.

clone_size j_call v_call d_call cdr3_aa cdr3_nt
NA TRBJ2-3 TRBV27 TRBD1 CASSLSRPGQGSDTQYF TGTGCCAGCAGTTTATCTCGACCGGGACAGGGTTCAGATACGCAGTATTTT
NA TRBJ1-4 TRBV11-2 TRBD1 CASSARQGLHEKLFF TGTGCCAGCAGCGCCAGACAGGGTTTGCATGAAAAACTGTTTTTT
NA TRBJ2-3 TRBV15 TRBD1 CATSSDLYRDRGPDTQYF TGTGCCACCAGCAGTGACCTCTACCGGGACAGGGGGCCGGATACGCAGTATTTT
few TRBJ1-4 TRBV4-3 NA CASSQGGVASNEKLFF TGCGCCAGCAGCCAAGGGGGGGTAGCCTCCAATGAAAAACTGTTTTTT
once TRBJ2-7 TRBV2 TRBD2 CASSRTSPPLYEQYF TGTGCCAGCAGCCGGACTAGCCCCCCCCTCTACGAGCAGTACTTC
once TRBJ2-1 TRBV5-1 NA CASSRDSSSYNEQFF TGCGCCAGCAGCAGGGACTCGTCCTCCTACAATGAGCAGTTCTTC
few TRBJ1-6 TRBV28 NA CASSAASSYNSPLHF TGTGCCAGCAGCGCGGCAAGCTCCTATAATTCACCCCTCCACTTT
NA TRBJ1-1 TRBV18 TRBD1 CASSPPKGAGDTEAFF TGTGCCAGCTCACCACCTAAGGGGGCAGGGGACACTGAAGCTTTCTTT
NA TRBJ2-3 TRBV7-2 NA CASSLSPTDTQYF TGTGCCAGCAGCTTATCCCCTACAGATACGCAGTATTTT
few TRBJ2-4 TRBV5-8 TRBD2 CASSLSGSGKNIQYF TGTGCCAGCAGCCTTAGCGGGTCCGGCAAAAACATTCAGTACTTC
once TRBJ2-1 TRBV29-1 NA CSAETSRGYNEQFF TGCAGCGCCGAGACTAGCAGGGGCTACAATGAGCAGTTCTTC